Reported below is one T cell receptor beta chain. The data derive from a study of blood T cell repertoires in COVID-19. Whole-study context: Samples came from the United States, Italy and Spain, spanning acute and convalescent COVID-19. Nucleic acid was either cDNA or gDNA, and it came from T cells, B-cell-depleted T cells, or PBMCs.

Germline V gene sequence: CDR1 MNHEY, CDR2 SVGEGT. V lost 6 bases to trimming and J lost 10 bases; unmatched junction nucleotides: 15. This CDR3 region has 17 residues. In the original processing: By means of reference gene primer amplification, nucleated cell counts were estimated. The data were produced by immunoSEQ multiplex PCR, yet TCRdb's version contains in-frame clones alone and is incomplete. V and J calls and clone size are those listed in that table; D and trimming were worked out from the DNA. Among under 250,000 clones, over 70% were seen once, and the ten largest hold around 8.9%. The chain joins TRBV6-2 or TRBV6-3 to TRBJ2-1, with 13 bases identical to TRBD2. The sample consisted of peripheral blood. This sequence originates from a man aged 40-49 years with active or convalescent COVID-19. The chain's CDR3 is CASSPLQTSGGAKEQFF. The CDR3 DNA reads as TGTGCCAGCAGCCCATTACAAACTAGCGGGGGGGCCAAGGAGCAGTTCTTC.